This record looks at one TCR beta chain sequence and its context. Its antigen is not known. Trimming cost V 7 bases and J 5 bases, with 20 bases left between them. The CDR3 is 15 amino acids. The sample comes from a study of T cell repertoires in cytomegalovirus infection. On the study more broadly: Public TCR beta signature analysis indicated the presence of both CMV infection and matching HLA type.

TCRdb called the reads again in MiXCR, with one record for every CDR3 protein. The repertoire holds 300,000 to 400,000 distinct CDR3 sequences, with 8% to 10% as singletons. Study-level findings and limits: HLA-C-restricted CMV-specific TCR beta clonotypes were dominant in the ex vivo response. Based on cumulative public TCR beta family frequency, carriers of CMV plus the relevant HLA were identified.

This chain uses TRBV12-3 or TRBV12-4 with TRBJ1-2; D is possibly TRBD1 (6 bases). The source material was PBMCs. The sequence was collected from a human donor in good health (CMV status not recorded). Some clones in this sample may be carry-over from other donors' samples. CDR3 DNA: TGTGCCAGCACCTCTAAGGGGGTCGGGGCTTATGGCTACACCTTC. Its protein is CASTSKGVGAYGYTF.